This T cell receptor beta chain was identified during a study of T cell repertoires in cytomegalovirus infection. Study background: Public TCR beta signatures were indicative of both CMV infection and a matching HLA type.

Regarding the study as a whole: What dominated the ex vivo response were HLA-C-restricted CMV-specific TCR beta clonotypes. Cumulative frequency (of public TCR beta family members) identified carriers of CMV plus the relevant HLA.

TCRdb re-analysed the reads in MiXCR, keeping a single row per CDR3 protein. The sample has fewer than 200,000 distinct CDR3 sequences, around 14% seen once; the top ten hold 25% to 30%. Comments on this clonotype: Its antigen is not identified.

The germline CDR1 and CDR2 sequences are SQVTM and ANQGSEA. Trimming stripped 8 bases from V and 8 bases from J, with 24 bases between. CDR3 length equals 14 residues. The rearrangement uses TRBV29-1 and TRBJ1-2; D gene unclear. This TCR derives from a human donor in good health (CMV status not recorded). Some clones in this sample may be carry-over from other donors' samples. The sequencing sample was made of PBMCs. CDR3 DNA: TGCAGCACCAAACTCATGGCCGAGATCGCCGGCTACACCTTC. Its protein is CSTKLMAEIAGYTF.